These T cell receptor beta chains were read from a single sample in a study of T cell responses to AZD1222 COVID-19 vaccine. Profiling relied on immunoSEQ multiplex PCR, and the TCRdb table lists in-frame clones only, not all of them. The sample has 77,000 or so clones, 75% to 90% seen once; the top ten hold about 31%. Sequencing used peripheral blood, obtained on day 0 of AZD1222 vaccination. Receptor source: an adult in good health. Both conserved end residues are part of each CDR3. The D gene is left open where the match is weak. For some rows the clone size is stated as once, few or many, or as a class when expanded; others skip it.

size	J	D	V	DNA	CDR3
NA	TRBJ2-5	NA	TRBV4-1	TGCGCCAGCAGCCAGCCCTTTCGGGGGCTGGAGACCCAGTACTTC	CASSQPFRGLETQYF
NA	TRBJ1-6	TRBD1	TRBV25-1	TGTGCCAGCTCCAGGACAGGGGGTCCCCTCCACTTT	CASSRTGGPLHF
NA	TRBJ2-3	TRBD2	TRBV19	TGTGCCACCACGGCGGGGGGCACAGATACGCAGTATTTT	CATTAGGTDTQYF
NA	TRBJ2-2	NA	TRBV5-1	TGCGCCAGCACCGACACCGGGACTCCGACCGGGGAGCTGTTTTTT	CASTDTGTPTGELFF
once	TRBJ1-5	NA	TRBV5-1	TGCGCCAGCAGCTTGGGGGAGGGAGGAACGGGTCAGCCCCAGCATTTT	CASSLGEGGTGQPQHF
NA	TRBJ1-3	TRBD1	TRBV5-1	TGCGCCAGCAGCTCGGGACAGGCCTCTGGAAACACCATATATTTT	CASSSGQASGNTIYF
NA	TRBJ1-6	TRBD1	TRBV7-3	TGTGCCAGCAGCTTAATAGGGGGCTCACCCCTCCACTTT	CASSLIGGSPLHF
NA	TRBJ1-2	NA	TRBV7-9	TGTGCCAGCAGCGTAGGATTCGCGACTCCCTCCATCTATGGCTACACCTTC	CASSVGFATPSIYGYTF
NA	TRBJ2-6	TRBD1	TRBV19	TGTGCCAGTAGTGAGGGGGCCGGGGCCAACGTCCTGACTTTC	CASSEGAGANVLTF
NA	TRBJ1-5	TRBD1	TRBV4-1	TGCGCCAGCAGCCAAGGAACGGGACAGGGATTTTATCAGCCCCAGCATTTT	CASSQGTGQGFYQPQHF
NA	TRBJ2-7	TRBD2	TRBV19	TGTGCCAGCCAGAAATTAGCGGGAGCACCCGTCGAGCAGTACTTC	CASQKLAGAPVEQYF
NA	TRBJ1-4	NA	TRBV7-2	TGTGCCAGCAGCTTAGACTCGACTAATGAAAAACTGTTTTTT	CASSLDSTNEKLFF
NA	TRBJ1-1	TRBD1	TRBV12-3/TRBV12-4	TGTGCCAGCAGTTTAGGGCAGGGGGGAGCTTTCTTT	CASSLGQGGAFF
NA	TRBJ1-1	NA	TRBV30	TGTGCCTGGAGTGTACAGTCTGAAGCTTTCTTT	CAWSVQSEAFF
NA	TRBJ2-3	NA	TRBV9	TGTGCCAGCAGCGTATATTCCGCAGGGCAGCGCACAGATACGCAGTATTTT	CASSVYSAGQRTDTQYF
NA	TRBJ1-2	TRBD1	TRBV19	TGTGCCAGTAGTACCTTGGGATACGGGACAGGGGTTAACTATGGCTACACCTTC	CASSTLGYGTGVNYGYTF
NA	TRBJ1-5	NA	TRBV28	TGTGCCAGCAGTTTAGTCTTTCAGCCCCAGCATTTT	CASSLVFQPQHF
NA	TRBJ1-1	NA	TRBV19	TGTGCCTCCCTGGGGACGGGCCTCGGGATTGAAGCTTTCTTT	CASLGTGLGIEAFF
NA	TRBJ2-1	NA	TRBV5-5	TGTGCCAGCATCCTACTTTTTGGGGGAGGGGGACACAATGAGCAGTTCTTC	CASILLFGGGGHNEQFF
NA	TRBJ2-2	TRBD2	TRBV25-1	TGTGCCAGCAGTGAGGCTAGCGGGAGGGGTATCGGGGAGCTGTTTTTT	CASSEASGRGIGELFF
NA	TRBJ2-1	NA	TRBV20-1	TGCAGTGCTAGTATCAGCGCCAATGAGCAGTTCTTC	CSASISANEQFF
NA	TRBJ2-7	TRBD1	TRBV29-1	TGCAGCGGATCGACAGGGGGATACGAGCAGTACTTC	CSGSTGGYEQYF
few	TRBJ1-1	TRBD1	TRBV3-1/TRBV3-2	TGTGCCAGCAGGCATACCACAGGGGGAACTGAAGCTTTCTTT	CASRHTTGGTEAFF
NA	TRBJ1-2	TRBD1	TRBV28	TGTGCCAGCAGTTTCCGGGACAGGGACGGCTACACCTTC	CASSFRDRDGYTF
NA	TRBJ1-4	NA	TRBV6-5	TGTGCCAGCAGATCTTCCCGTGCTAATGAAAAACTGTTTTTT	CASRSSRANEKLFF
NA	TRBJ1-5	NA	TRBV12-3/TRBV12-4	TGTGCCAGCAGTGGGCAGGGCAATCAGCCCCAGCATTTT	CASSGQGNQPQHF
NA	TRBJ1-1	NA	TRBV7-9	TGTGCCAGCAGCTCAAACCCCGTTAGAGCTTTCTTT	CASSSNPVRAFF